One sample yielded the 4 T cell receptor beta chains listed below, sequenced in a study of tumor-infiltrating lymphocytes in localized non-small cell lung cancer. Measured with immunoSEQ multiplex PCR; TCRdb has only the in-frame clones, and not every one. The sample yields over 10,000 clones, approximately 79% seen once. Material for sequencing was lung tumor tissue. The receptors originated from a human donor with non-small cell lung cancer.

The rearrangement uses TRBV5-1 and TRBJ1-2; D may be TRBD1 (5 bases). From germline, CDR1 is SGHRS and CDR2 YFSETQ. The V and J ends lost 0 bases and 0 bases respectively, with 9 bases between them. The CDR3 runs 15 residues. DNA of the CDR3: TGCGCCAGCAGCTTGGAGGGACGGACTAACTATGGCTACACCTTC. This gives the protein CASSLEGRTNYGYTF.

The gene calls are TRBV6-1 and TRBJ2-7; 9 nucleotides agree with TRBD1. V was pared by 7 bases and J by 4 bases, with 8 bases of the junction left unmatched. CDR3 length: 14 residues. Germline assignment: CDR1 MNHNS and CDR2 SASEGT. In nucleotides, the CDR3 is TGTGCCAGCAACCGAGGGGGACAGGGATACGAGCAGTACTTC. Protein: CASNRGGQGYEQYF.

V is TRBV27 and J is TRBJ2-2; weak D call: TRBD2 (6 bases). There are 15 residues in the CDR3. Trimming took off 5 bases at V and 5 bases at J, with 15 bases between the two ends. The germline gives CDR1 MNHEY, CDR2 SMNVEV (reference sequence). CDR3 residues: CASSLAGTQTGELFF. In DNA, the CDR3 is TGTGCCAGCAGTCTCGCCGGGACTCAGACCGGGGAGCTGTTTTTT.

The V call is TRBV19, the J call TRBJ2-3; TRBD2 might be the D (7 bases). The CDR3 extends over 15 amino acids. Trimming took 6 bases from V and 1 from J, leaving 14 bases between them. Germline CDR1 and CDR2: LNHDA and SQIVND (reference sequence). The CDR3 protein is CASSPAGAGTDTQYF. CDR3 DNA sequence: TGTGCCAGTAGCCCGGCGGGGGCCGGCACAGATACGCAGTATTTT.